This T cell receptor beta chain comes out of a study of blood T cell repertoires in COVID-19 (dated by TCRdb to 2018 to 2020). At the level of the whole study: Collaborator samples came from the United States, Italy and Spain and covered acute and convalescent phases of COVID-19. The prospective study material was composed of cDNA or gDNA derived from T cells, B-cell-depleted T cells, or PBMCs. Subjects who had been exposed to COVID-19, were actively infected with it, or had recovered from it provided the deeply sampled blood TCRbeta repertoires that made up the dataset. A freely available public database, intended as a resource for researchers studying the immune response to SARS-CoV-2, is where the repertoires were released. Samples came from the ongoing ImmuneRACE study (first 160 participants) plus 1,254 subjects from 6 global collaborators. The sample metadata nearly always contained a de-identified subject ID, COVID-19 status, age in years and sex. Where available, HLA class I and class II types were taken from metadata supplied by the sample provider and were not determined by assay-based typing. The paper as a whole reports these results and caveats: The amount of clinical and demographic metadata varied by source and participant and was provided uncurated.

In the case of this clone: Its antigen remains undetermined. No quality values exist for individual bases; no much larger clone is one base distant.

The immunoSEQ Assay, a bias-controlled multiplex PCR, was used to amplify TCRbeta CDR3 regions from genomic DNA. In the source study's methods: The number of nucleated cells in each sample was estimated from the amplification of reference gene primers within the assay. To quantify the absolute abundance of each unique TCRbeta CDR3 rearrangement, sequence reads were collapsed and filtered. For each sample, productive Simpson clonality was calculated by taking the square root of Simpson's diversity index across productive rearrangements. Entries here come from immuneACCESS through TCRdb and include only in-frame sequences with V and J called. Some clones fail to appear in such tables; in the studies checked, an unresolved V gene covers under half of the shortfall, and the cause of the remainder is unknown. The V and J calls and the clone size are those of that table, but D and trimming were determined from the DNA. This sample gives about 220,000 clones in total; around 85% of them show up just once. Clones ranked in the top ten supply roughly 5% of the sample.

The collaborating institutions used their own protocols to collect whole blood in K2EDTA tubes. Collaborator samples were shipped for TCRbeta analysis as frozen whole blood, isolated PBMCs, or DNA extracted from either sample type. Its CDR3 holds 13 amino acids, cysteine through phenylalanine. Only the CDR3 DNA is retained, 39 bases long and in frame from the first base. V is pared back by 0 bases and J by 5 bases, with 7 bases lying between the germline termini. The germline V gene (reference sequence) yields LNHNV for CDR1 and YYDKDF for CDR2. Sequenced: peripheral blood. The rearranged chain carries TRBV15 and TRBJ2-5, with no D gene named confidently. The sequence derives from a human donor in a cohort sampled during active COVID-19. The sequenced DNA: TGTGCCACCAGCAGAGAACCCCGGGAGACCCAGTACTTC. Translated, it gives CATSREPRETQYF.